This T cell receptor beta chain was found in a study of OX40 agonist ivuxolimab in advanced cancers. As for the study in general: Ivuxolimab, which patients received intravenously every 2 weeks, was dosed at 0.01 to 10 mg/kg. Among those treated, three patients had partial responses, one with hepatocellular carcinoma and two with cutaneous melanoma. Study-level results: CD4+ T cells averaged fewer expanded clones than CD8+ T cells.

Sequenced by immunoSEQ multiplex PCR; TCRdb stores in-frame clones only, minus some. This repertoire shows about 73,000 clones, 86% found once; its top ten account for 0.6% to 0.75%. As for this clone: Its target is unknown.

This TCR was sampled from an adult with an advanced solid tumor such as melanoma, head and neck, liver or kidney cancer. Specimen: CD4+ or CD8+ T cells sorted from blood, collected in a trial of the OX40 agonist ivuxolimab.

The CDR3, as DNA: TGTGCCAGTAGTAAGGGGCGGGGTGTTAGTAGAACCGGGGAGCTGTTTTTT. Its protein is CASSKGRGVSRTGELFF. The genes are TRBV19 and TRBJ2-2; possible D gene TRBD2, 6 bases. CDR1 and CDR2 from the germline V gene are LNHDA and SQIVND (reference sequence). The CDR3 covers 17 residues. Trimming stripped 4 bases from V and 5 bases from J, with 20 bases between.